Below, one T cell receptor beta chain is given with its context. Its antigen remains undetermined. Per-base qualities were not stored, and no clone one base away is much larger. Libraries were made using the immunoSEQ multiplex PCR assay. TCRdb limited this immuneACCESS table to in-frame rearrangements with V and J called. A share of clones is missing; checked studies link under half to unresolved V genes, and the rest is unexplained. The sample includes roughly 700,000 clones, with 70% to 90% observed a single time. The ten biggest clones cover approximately 0.01% of the sample. This sample stems from a study of shared T cell receptors in the human thymus (dated by TCRdb to the early 2020s). With regard to the full study: The study investigated the way shared, self-reactive T-cell receptor alpha chains are produced in the human thymus.

The CDR3, from cysteine to phenylalanine, totals 18 residues. Left in the record is the CDR3 DNA by itself, 54 bases read in frame from the first base. Germline trimming amounts to 3 bases on V and 2 bases on J, with 11 as the count of junction bases outside the gene matches. The germline V gene encodes CDR1 MNHNS and CDR2 SASEGT. Separately, the same data were catalogued under a study of human thymus T cells. That second publication adds: Donors were immunologically healthy infants undergoing open corrective cardiac surgery for congenital heart defects in Finland. Thymus tissue was collected as surgical resects that were removed during corrective cardiac surgery. Biased V and J gene segment usage appeared to be present in both thymic and peripheral blood repertoires. According to the related research, thymic TCR repertoires were highly overlapping among unrelated individuals. The study characterized TCR alpha and beta repertoires from fewer than 10 infant thymus samples and a few related peripheral blood samples. Donor ages ranging from 7 to 244 days were recorded, and six or seven male and a couple of female infants were included in the cohort. Thymocytes were mechanically released from the tissue and were stored as pellets of about 9.5-33 million cells at -70 degrees C. Genomic DNA was extracted from frozen cell pellets with a QIAsymphony instrument. Using the immunoSEQ multiplex PCR assay, the TCRB and TCRAD loci were amplified from a standardized quantity of quality-controlled genomic DNA. The amplicons covered the V(D)J region and were long enough to include the CDR3 and to identify the V and J genes. Through the commercial immunoSEQ service, the amplicons were sequenced on an Illumina platform. Corrections for primer bias and sequencing errors followed previously described methods, while TCRAD and TCRB definitions were based on the IMGT database. Repertoires were analysed with immunoSEQ Analyzer 3.0 and VDJTools, covering basic statistics, V/J segment usage, diversity estimates, rarefaction and pairwise overlap. Diversity was estimated using the Chao1, ChaoE, Efron-Thisted, Shannon and inverse Simpson indices, and was also estimated on datasets down-sampled to the size of the smallest sample. Repertoire overlap used strict matching of CDR3 nucleotide sequence, V gene and J gene, with Jaccard-based multidimensional scaling clustering. On average, thymus samples gave around 880,000 unique TCRB clonotypes, whereas blood samples gave about 92,000.

In this chain, TRBV6-1 is recombined with TRBJ1-5, and TRBD1 aligns with 9 junction nucleotides. The origin of this receptor is a boy in the first two years of life with a congenital heart defect. Donor details come from another sample of the same person, matched by shared clones. Sequenced material: thymocytes. The CDR3 here reads CASSDNRGREGGNQPQHF. Read as DNA, the sequence is TGTGCCAGCAGTGATAACAGGGGGCGCGAGGGGGGCAATCAGCCCCAGCATTTT.